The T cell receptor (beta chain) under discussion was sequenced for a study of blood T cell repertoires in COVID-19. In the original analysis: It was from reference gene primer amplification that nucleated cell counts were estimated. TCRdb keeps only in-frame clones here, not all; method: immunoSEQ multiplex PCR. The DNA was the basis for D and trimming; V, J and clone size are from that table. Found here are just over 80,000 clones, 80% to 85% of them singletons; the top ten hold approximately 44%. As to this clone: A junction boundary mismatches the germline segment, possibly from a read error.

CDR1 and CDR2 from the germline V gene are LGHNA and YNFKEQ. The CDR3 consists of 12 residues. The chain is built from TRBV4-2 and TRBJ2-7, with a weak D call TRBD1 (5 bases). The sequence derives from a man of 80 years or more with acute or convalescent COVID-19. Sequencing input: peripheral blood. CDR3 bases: TGTGCCAGCAGCCAAGGGCAGACAGTAGTGCACTTC. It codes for CASSQGQTVVHF.